This TCR beta chain was identified during a study of human thymus T cells. Thymic samples were excised during corrective heart operations. Germline assignment: CDR1 SGHVS and CDR2 FNYEAQ. V lost 0 bases and J lost 1; bases outside the gene matches: 15. The CDR3 has 20 residues. The repertoire was sequenced with immunoSEQ multiplex PCR; TCRdb's copy has only in-frame clones and lacks some. The sample holds 70,000 to 75,000 clones; about 95% are singletons and the top ten take 0.034%. The V and J genes are TRBV7-6 and TRBJ2-3; 8 nucleotides agree with TRBD2. The receptor was isolated from a girl less than two years old with a congenital heart defect but otherwise immunologically healthy. Sequenced sample: thymus tissue. The CDR3 loop is CASSLADSGRFFYGTDTQYF. CDR3 nucleotides: TGTGCCAGCAGCTTAGCAGACAGCGGGAGATTTTTCTATGGCACAGATACGCAGTATTTT.